Below, one T cell receptor (beta chain) is given with its context. Its antigen is not known. Generated by immunoSEQ multiplex PCR, the TCRdb table keeps only in-frame clones and is missing some. The sample contains about 400,000 clones, 83% of which appear only once. The sample's treatment: 15 to 20 received Ad26.COV2.S at low or high dose, single or two shots; roughly 5 received placebo; per-sample allocation not given. At day 63 after the first vaccine or placebo injection, samples were drawn. Whoever gave the sample was an adult aged 18-55 years in Boston. An Ad26 vector that expressed Wuhan-strain SARS-CoV-2 spike constituted the vaccine. The data originate from a study of Ad26.COV2.S vaccination and SARS-CoV-2 variants. Study as a whole: Ad26.COV2.S shots went into the muscle once or twice, 56 days apart.

Study findings and constraints: In vaccinated individuals, spike-specific CD8+ and CD4+ T cell responses reportedly displayed substantial breadth.

The sequencing here drew on peripheral blood, taken in a trial of Ad26.COV2.S vaccine versus placebo. The TCR was taken from a person aged 18-60 years who received the Ad26.COV2.S COVID-19 vaccine or a placebo.

CDR3 loop: CASSLARGGANEKLFF. The CDR3 region has the DNA TGTGCCAGCAGCTTAGCCCGGGGGGGAGCTAATGAAAAACTGTTTTTT. This chain uses TRBV7-7 with TRBJ1-4; D might be TRBD1 (5 bases). V lost 0 bases, J lost 3 bases, and 11 bases lay in between. The CDR3 loop spans 16 amino acids. Looked up from germline, CDR1 is SSHAT and CDR2 is FNYEAQ (reference sequence).